A single sample is the source of the 5 T cell receptor beta chains below, sequenced in a study of blood T cells in healthy people across ages. For the second PCR, which ran for about 6 to 11 cycles, a sample-barcoded 5' primer and a J-beta primer mix were used. TCRdb passed the 5' RACE reads through MiXCR, listing each CDR3 protein once. This sample has roughly 1.7 million distinct CDR3 sequences, with almost 35% found just once. Sequencing was done on a sample of blood. The receptor source for this set is a woman aged 30 to 39 in good health.

This sequence joins TRBV13 and TRBJ2-2, with D tentatively TRBD1 (6 bases). The CDR3 is made up of 15 amino acids. The V end lost 4 bases, the J end lost 6 bases, and 15 bases lay between the germline ends. From germline, CDR1 is PRHDT and CDR2 FYEKMQ (reference sequence). The CDR3 coding sequence is TGTGCCAGCAGCTCCGAAGGACAGCAAGCCGGGGAGCTGTTTTTT. Translating gives CASSSEGQQAGELFF.

This clonotype was seen many times. This sequence joins TRBV29-1 and TRBJ2-5, with unresolved D. Germline CDR1 is SQVTM and CDR2 is ANQGSEA. V dropped 5 bases and J dropped 4 bases, with 11 bases sitting between them. The CDR3 is 12 amino acids. CDR3 sequence: CSVLTGGETQYF. The CDR3 DNA reads TGCAGCGTTTTGACGGGTGGAGAGACCCAGTACTTC.

The chain has TRBV10-2 and TRBJ2-7, with D possibly TRBD2 on 5 matching bases. Germline V gene data show CDR1 as WSHSY and CDR2 as SAAADI. Trimming took 8 bases from V and 6 from J, leaving 14 bases between them. The CDR3 runs to 12 residues. This chain's CDR3 is CASEGPGGEQYF. The CDR3, as DNA: TGCGCCAGCGAAGGCCCAGGAGGCGAGCAGTACTTC.

The rearrangement links TRBV7-9 to TRBJ2-7; D is unclear. Germline V gives CDR1 SEHNR, CDR2 FQNEAQ (reference sequence). This CDR3 region has 12 residues. Trimming removed 4 bases at V and 7 bases at J, with 11 bases between. The CDR3 here is CASSSVEGEQYF. In DNA form, the CDR3 reads TGTGCCAGCAGCTCCGTCGAAGGGGAGCAGTACTTC.

The J gene is TRBJ2-2, the V gene TRBV7-6; 8 bases match TRBD2. V lost 5 bases to trimming and J lost 4 bases; unmatched junction nucleotides: 15. CDR1 and CDR2 (germline): SGHVS, FNYEAQ. There are 18 residues in the CDR3. In DNA, the CDR3 is TGTGCCAGCAGCGTCCTCGGCGGGGGGCTCGTTGTCACCGGGGAGCTGTTTTTT. Its protein is CASSVLGGGLVVTGELFF.